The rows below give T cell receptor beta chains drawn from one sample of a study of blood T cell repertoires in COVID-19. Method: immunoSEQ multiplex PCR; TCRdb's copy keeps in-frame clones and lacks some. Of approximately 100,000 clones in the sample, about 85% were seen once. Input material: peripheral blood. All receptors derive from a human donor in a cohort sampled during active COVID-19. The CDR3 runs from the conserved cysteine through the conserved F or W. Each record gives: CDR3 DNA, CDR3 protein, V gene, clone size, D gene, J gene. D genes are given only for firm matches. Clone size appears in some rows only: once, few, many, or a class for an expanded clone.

TGTGCCAGCAGATATTCCGGGACAGCGTATAATTCACCCCTCCACTTT | CASRYSGTAYNSPLHF | TRBV28 | - | TRBD1 | TRBJ1-6
TGTGCCAGCAGTTTACGGATGGGCGTACAAAACTACGAGCAGTACTTC | CASSLRMGVQNYEQYF | TRBV28 | - | - | TRBJ2-7
TGTGCCAGTAGTCCCTGGACTAGCGGGAGGGTCTACGAGCAGTACTTC | CASSPWTSGRVYEQYF | TRBV19 | - | TRBD2 | TRBJ2-7
TGTGCCAGCAGCGTAACAGGGGAGTCCACTGAAGCTTTCTTT | CASSVTGESTEAFF | TRBV9 | once | TRBD1 | TRBJ1-1
TGTGCCACCAGCCTTCCCGGGAACTATGGCTACACCTTC | CATSLPGNYGYTF | TRBV15 | - | - | TRBJ1-2
TGCGCCAGCAGCTTCCTGGGTGACTACCAAGAGACCCAGTACTTC | CASSFLGDYQETQYF | TRBV5-1 | - | - | TRBJ2-5
TGTGCCAGCAGTGAAGGACAGGGTGGTGGAGAGCTGTTTTTT | CASSEGQGGGELFF | TRBV6-1 | - | TRBD1 | TRBJ2-2
TGTGCCAGCAGCCCGGGACTAGCCGTCGCCTACGAGCAGTACTTC | CASSPGLAVAYEQYF | TRBV3-1/TRBV3-2 | - | TRBD2 | TRBJ2-7
TGTGCCTGGAGGGGGCGAAACCTCAATCAGCCCCAGCATTTT | CAWRGRNLNQPQHF | TRBV30 | - | - | TRBJ1-5
TGCAGCGTGCGGAACGACAGGGGCACCGGGGAGCTGTTTTTT | CSVRNDRGTGELFF | TRBV29-1 | few | TRBD1 | TRBJ2-2
TGCAGTGCTAGTGAGACCGGGACAGGGGACACTGAAGCTTTCTTT | CSASETGTGDTEAFF | TRBV20-1 | - | TRBD1 | TRBJ1-1
TGTGCCACCAGCTGGGGGACTAGCGGGGGAGAGACCCAGTACTTC | CATSWGTSGGETQYF | TRBV15 | - | TRBD2 | TRBJ2-5
TGTGCCACCAGCGGATCAGGGGGCGTCTACACCTTC | CATSGSGGVYTF | TRBV15 | - | TRBD1 | TRBJ1-2
TGTGCCAGTAGCTTGACTAGTTCTGGGTACGGGGAGCTGTTTTTT | CASSLTSSGYGELFF | TRBV19 | - | - | TRBJ2-2
TGCGCCAGCAGCTTCCCTAAGGGGACAGGGAGCGAGCAGTACTTC | CASSFPKGTGSEQYF | TRBV5-1 | - | TRBD1 | TRBJ2-7
TGTGCCAGCAGCAGGGGGGGGGACTACAATGAGCAGTTCTTC | CASSRGGDYNEQFF | TRBV5-4 | - | - | TRBJ2-1
TGTGCCACCAGTGAATACAGATACAATGAGCAGTTCTTC | CATSEYRYNEQFF | TRBV24-1 | - | - | TRBJ2-1
TGTGCCAGCTCACCACCGTTGGCGGACTATGGCTACACCTTC | CASSPPLADYGYTF | TRBV18 | - | - | TRBJ1-2
TGTGCCAGCAACCCCCGCGGGAACACTGAAGCTTTCTTT | CASNPRGNTEAFF | TRBV6-2/TRBV6-3 | - | - | TRBJ1-1
TGTGCCAGCTCACCACAGGGGCCCACTGAAGCTTTCTTT | CASSPQGPTEAFF | TRBV18 | - | - | TRBJ1-1
TGCACCCGTTGTCTCGAGAGTCGTCCCGTCAAACTAGCGGGAGAGGTTGGAGAGACCCAGTACTTC | CTRCLESRPVKLAGEVGETQYF | TRBV1 | once | - | TRBJ2-5
TGTGCCAGCACTCAACCTCCTGCTATAACGGAGCAGTTCTTC | CASTQPPAITEQFF | TRBV2 | - | - | TRBJ2-1
TGTGCCAGCAGCTTGCCCCCACCTGACAGCCACAATGAGCAGTTCTTC | CASSLPPPDSHNEQFF | TRBV5-5 | - | - | TRBJ2-1
TGTGCCAGCAGCTCCATCGGGGGTTTAGAGACCCAGTACTTC | CASSSIGGLETQYF | TRBV7-9 | - | - | TRBJ2-5
TGTGCCAGCTCGGCGGGACAGGCACTACTGAACACTGAAGCTTTCTTT | CASSAGQALLNTEAFF | TRBV18 | - | TRBD1 | TRBJ1-1
TGTGCCAGCAGCCAAGGACTCCTAGGCAACACCGGGGAGCTGTTTTTT | CASSQGLLGNTGELFF | TRBV4-2 | - | - | TRBJ2-2
TGTGCCAGCTCACCAGTTCGGAGCACAGATACGCAGTATTTT | CASSPVRSTDTQYF | TRBV18 | - | - | TRBJ2-3
TGTGCCAGCAGTTTATTGGGGACAGATATCAACTATGGCTACACCTTC | CASSLLGTDINYGYTF | TRBV27 | once | TRBD1 | TRBJ1-2
TGTGCCAGCAGCCCGATAAGCGGGGGAGATACGCAGTATTTT | CASSPISGGDTQYF | TRBV5-5 | - | TRBD2 | TRBJ2-3
TGCAGCGTTGAACGGTTAGACACCATATATTTT | CSVERLDTIYF | TRBV29-1 | - | - | TRBJ1-3
TGCGCCAGCAGCTTGGAGGGGGGACAGTTTTACTGGGAGACCCAGTACTTC | CASSLEGGQFYWETQYF | TRBV5-1 | - | - | TRBJ2-5
TGTGCCAGCAGCTTAACAGGGGGGGACACTGAAGCTTTCTTT | CASSLTGGDTEAFF | TRBV7-3 | - | - | TRBJ1-1
TGCAGTGCTCGGAGCTACAATGAGCAGTTCTTC | CSARSYNEQFF | TRBV20-1 | once | - | TRBJ2-1
TGTGCCAGCAGTTTAGCGGACAGGGAAGGCTACACCTTC | CASSLADREGYTF | TRBV27 | - | TRBD1 | TRBJ1-2
TGCGCCAGCAGCTTGCTTAGGGGCGACGGGTATGGCTACACCTTC | CASSLLRGDGYGYTF | TRBV5-1 | - | - | TRBJ1-2
TGTGCCATCAGTGGGCTAGCGGGAACCAATGAGCAGTTCTTC | CAISGLAGTNEQFF | TRBV10-3 | - | TRBD2 | TRBJ2-1
TGCGCCAGCAGCTTGACCGGGACAGACTATACTGAAGAGGTTTTCTTT | CASSLTGTDYTEEVFF | TRBV5-1 | - | TRBD1 | TRBJ1-1
TGTGCCACCAGCAGAGACCCGAGGTTTGTGAACACTGAAGCTTTCTTT | CATSRDPRFVNTEAFF | TRBV15 | few | - | TRBJ1-1
TGTGCCAGCAGCGTCCCCCGGACAGGGATTGACGAGCAGTACTTC | CASSVPRTGIDEQYF | TRBV28 | - | TRBD1 | TRBJ2-7
TGCGCCAGCAGCCAAGCATTTGGGCCAGGGTCAGTCAATGAGCAGTTCTTC | CASSQAFGPGSVNEQFF | TRBV4-3 | - | - | TRBJ2-1
TGTGCCAGCAGCAGGCGGACAGACATTAACTATGGCTACACCTTC | CASSRRTDINYGYTF | TRBV7-8 | - | - | TRBJ1-2
TGTGCCAGCAGCTTAGGGCTAGCGGGGAATAATGAGCAGTTCTTC | CASSLGLAGNNEQFF | TRBV7-2 | - | TRBD2 | TRBJ2-1
TGTGCCAGCCAGACTAGGCTGATTCCCGGGGAGCTGTTTTTT | CASQTRLIPGELFF | TRBV19 | - | - | TRBJ2-2
TGTGCCAGCAGTTTGTCACAGGGGGCGCCTCTGAACACTGAAGCTTTCTTT | CASSLSQGAPLNTEAFF | TRBV6-2/TRBV6-3 | - | TRBD1 | TRBJ1-1
TGTGCCAGCAGTTCTTCCGGGACAGGGGGCGCCGGTGAATACTTC | CASSSSGTGGAGEYF | TRBV2 | - | TRBD1 | TRBJ2-4
TGTGCCAGCCTCCGAGAGGTTGGGTACACTGAAGCTTTCTTT | CASLREVGYTEAFF | TRBV21-1 | - | - | TRBJ1-1
TGTGCCAGCACCCGAACAGGGGACTACAATGAGCAGTTCTTC | CASTRTGDYNEQFF | TRBV7-2 | many | TRBD1 | TRBJ2-1
TGTGCCAGCAGCCATACAGGGGCGTCGGAGCAGCCCCAGCATTTT | CASSHTGASEQPQHF | TRBV5-6 | few | TRBD1 | TRBJ1-5
TGTGCCAGCAGTTTCCGCGGGGGGCAAGGCTACACCTTC | CASSFRGGQGYTF | TRBV6-2/TRBV6-3 | once | - | TRBJ1-2
TGTGCCAGCAGTGAGAAGTCTGGCGGGAGGGGCAATGAGCAGTTCTTC | CASSEKSGGRGNEQFF | TRBV2 | - | TRBD2 | TRBJ2-1
TGTGCCAGCAGCCGACAGAACTATGGCTACACCTTC | CASSRQNYGYTF | TRBV7-2 | few | - | TRBJ1-2
TGCGCCAGCAGCTTCTACCCCAGCGGGGGAGGCACAGATACGCAGTATTTT | CASSFYPSGGGTDTQYF | TRBV5-1 | - | TRBD2 | TRBJ2-3
TGTGCCAGCAGCTTAGCAGCGGCATCCTACGAGCAGTACTTC | CASSLAAASYEQYF | TRBV11-2 | few | - | TRBJ2-7
TGTGCCAGCTCACTCTGGACAGGTGAGGGCAATGAGCAGTTCTTC | CASSLWTGEGNEQFF | TRBV18 | - | TRBD1 | TRBJ2-1
TGTGCTAGTACCGTTTTTGAGGGCACCGGGGAGCTGTTTTTT | CASTVFEGTGELFF | TRBV12-5 | - | - | TRBJ2-2
TGTGCCAGCAGCGGGGGGACCCCCTCACCCCTCCACTTT | CASSGGTPSPLHF | TRBV2 | - | - | TRBJ1-6
TGTGCCACCAGCAGAGATGGGACGGACAGGGGGAACACTGAAGCTTTCTTT | CATSRDGTDRGNTEAFF | TRBV15 | - | TRBD1 | TRBJ1-1
TGTGCCACCAGTGAAGCGGGACAGGGGGTGGCCAAAAACATTCAGTACTTC | CATSEAGQGVAKNIQYF | TRBV24-1 | - | TRBD1 | TRBJ2-4